The next 20 T cell receptor beta chains were all read from a single sample in a study of TIL therapy for anti-PD-1-resistant metastatic lung cancer. This was the immunoSEQ v3 assay. The data were produced by immunoSEQ multiplex PCR, yet TCRdb's version contains in-frame clones alone and is incomplete. The sample contains about 100,000 clones, just over 65% of which appear only once. Documented time point: pre-treatment sample, taken before nivolumab and TIL therapy. The tumor samples were excised metastases, mostly pleural nodules or supraclavicular lymph nodes. Specimen: tumor tissue, collected at baseline. These receptors came from a person between 25 and 79 years old with non-small cell lung cancer.

The V and J genes are TRBV27 and TRBJ2-5; D remains unclear. V gave up 4 bases and J gave up 0 bases, with 6 bases separating them. This CDR3 comprises 13 residues. Germline values: CDR1 MNHEY, CDR2 SMNVEV (reference sequence). As DNA, the CDR3 is TGTGCCAGCAGTTCACCGTACCAAGAGACCCAGTACTTC. Residues: CASSSPYQETQYF.

In this sample, this clone turned up once. J is TRBJ2-7 and V is TRBV11-2; D may correspond to TRBD1 or TRBD2 (5 bases each). Trimming stripped 3 bases from V and 4 bases from J, with 10 bases between. The CDR3 loop spans 13 amino acids. Looked up from germline, CDR1 is SGHAT and CDR2 is FQNNGV. CDR3 nucleotide sequence: TGTGCCAGCAGCTTGGGGGAGTTATACGAGCAGTACTTC. Protein: CASSLGELYEQYF.

V usage is TRBV27 and J usage is TRBJ2-1, with 8 bases lining up with TRBD2. This CDR3 comprises 15 residues. Trimming removed 2 bases from V and 7 bases from J; junction bases left unmatched: 7. Germline CDR1 is MNHEY and CDR2 is SMNVEV (reference sequence). CDR3 in DNA: TGTGCCAGCAGTTTAGGTCGGGGGGGCCGGAATGAGCAGTTCTTC. Translating it yields CASSLGRGGRNEQFF.

A few counts support this clone. This chain uses TRBV7-6 with TRBJ2-3; TRBD2 matches 8 bases. With 1 base clipped from V and 3 bases from J, the junction kept 9 bases outside the gene matches. Looked up from germline, CDR1 is SGHVS and CDR2 is FNYEAQ. The length of the CDR3 is 17 residues. CDR3 nucleotides: TGTGCCAGCAGCTTAGTGGAGGCGGGGGGCCCGACAGATACGCAGTATTTT. Amino acids: CASSLVEAGGPTDTQYF.

The CDR3: CASSPGTYDYEQFF. CDR3 coding DNA: TGTGCCAGCAGCCCCGGGACTTATGACTATGAGCAGTTCTTC. The chain recombines TRBV7-9 with TRBJ2-1; possibly TRBD2 for D (6 bases). This CDR3 region has 14 residues. Trimming left V 5 bases short and J 8 bases short, with 16 bases between. The germline V gene encodes CDR1 SEHNR and CDR2 FQNEAQ (reference sequence).

In its sample, this clone was seen many times. This rearrangement joins TRBV5-1 to TRBJ1-5; 7 nucleotides match TRBD1. CDR3 length equals 16 residues. V dropped 2 bases and J dropped 6; count of bases not matched to a gene: 11. Germline CDR1 and CDR2: SGHRS and YFSETQ. In DNA form, the CDR3 reads TGCGCCAGCAGCTTACTAGGGGGACAGTATCCTCAGCCCCAGCATTTT. Protein sequence: CASSLLGGQYPQPQHF. The entire variable domain, with the rest obtained from reference TRBV5-1 and TRBJ1-5, is as follows: KAGVTQTPRYLIKTRGQQVTLSCSPISGHRSVSWYQQTPGQGLQFLFEYFSETQRNKGNFPGRFSGRQFSNSRSEMNVSTLELGDSALYLCASSLLGGQYPQPQHFGDGTRLSIL.

The gene calls are TRBV28 and TRBJ2-7; D is perhaps TRBD2 (5 bases). V gave up 9 bases and J gave up 2 bases, with 11 bases separating them. The germline V gene encodes CDR1 MDHEN and CDR2 SYDVKM. The CDR3 has 12 amino acids. In DNA, the CDR3 is TGTGCCAGTAGGACTGCCCCCTACGAGCAGTACTTC. Its translation is CASRTAPYEQYF.

The V call is TRBV7-2, the J call TRBJ2-7; weak D call: TRBD2 (5 bases). The V gene lost 8 bases and the J gene lost 4 bases, with 18 bases spanning the gap. Germline assignment: CDR1 SGHTA and CDR2 FQGNSA. The CDR3 has 14 residues. The CDR3 loop reads CASAPGSGPYEQYF. Here the CDR3 DNA reads TGTGCCAGCGCACCGGGGAGCGGCCCTTACGAGCAGTACTTC.

The chain links TRBV18 to TRBJ1-1; D possibly corresponds to TRBD1 (6 bases). V shed 6 bases and J shed 0 bases, with 14 bases lying between them. This CDR3 region has 15 residues. CDR1 and CDR2 (germline): KGHSH, LQKENI. CDR3 loop: CASSIMDSMNTEAFF. The CDR3 DNA reads TGTGCCAGCTCCATCATGGACAGCATGAACACTGAAGCTTTCTTT.

This sequence joins TRBV5-1 and TRBJ2-5; D remains unclear. Trimming pared 5 bases from V and 5 bases from J, leaving 10 bases between. Germline V CDR1 and CDR2: SGHRS, YFSETQ. The CDR3 sequence is 12 residues long. The CDR3 sequence is CASSLSKETQYF. CDR3 coding DNA: TGCGCCAGCAGTCTTAGTAAGGAGACCCAGTACTTC.

The chain couples TRBV2 to TRBJ2-2; 7 positions match TRBD1. The J segment lost 8 bases and the V segment lost 7 bases, leaving 10 bases of the junction unmatched. Per the germline V gene, CDR1 is SNHLY and CDR2 is FYNNEI. The CDR3 consists of 14 residues. Here the CDR3 reads CASIEGAASGELFF. CDR3 DNA sequence: TGTGCCAGCATAGAGGGGGCCGCTAGTGGGGAGCTGTTTTTT.

This chain uses TRBV20-1 with TRBJ1-2; D is undetermined. The CDR3 spans 11 residues. The V end was cut by 4 bases, the J end by 4 bases, with 7 bases between. Germline values: CDR1 DFQATT, CDR2 SNEGSKA (reference sequence). CDR3 amino acids: CSAMDGYGYTF. CDR3 in DNA: TGCAGTGCTATGGACGGCTATGGCTACACCTTC.

The CDR3 region is CASSLKVERENTEAFF. CDR3 in DNA: TGCGCCAGCAGCTTGAAGGTCGAAAGAGAGAACACTGAAGCTTTCTTT. V and J are TRBV5-1 and TRBJ1-1; no clear D gene. The CDR3 extends over 16 amino acids. Trimming took off 1 base at V and 1 base at J, with 14 bases between the two ends. Germline CDR1 SGHRS, CDR2 YFSETQ.

This clone appeared a few times. The rearrangement joins TRBV27 to TRBJ1-5; D remains unclear. Trimming left V 4 bases short and J 5 bases short, with 21 bases between. Germline V CDR1 and CDR2: MNHEY, SMNVEV (reference sequence). The CDR3 covers 17 residues. This CDR3 is CASSSAIDHGFYQPQHF. The CDR3 DNA is TGTGCCAGCAGTTCCGCTATCGATCATGGATTTTATCAGCCCCAGCATTTT.

The rearrangement links TRBV5-4 to TRBJ2-5, with 9 bases that match TRBD1. Germline-derived CDR1 and CDR2 are SGHNT and YYREEE (reference sequence). Unmatched junction bases numbered 10, after V lost 3 bases and J lost 7 bases. CDR3 length equals 15 residues. The CDR3 nucleotides are TGTGCCAGCAGCTCTCCGGGACAGGGCGGGTGGACCCAGTACTTC. Protein product: CASSSPGQGGWTQYF.

The chain uses TRBV6-2 or TRBV6-3 and TRBJ2-5; D gene ambiguous. The CDR3 totals 12 residues. Germline assignment: CDR1 MNHEY and CDR2 SVGEGT. Trimming shortened V by 0 bases and J by 2 bases, and 1 base separated the two germline ends. DNA for the CDR3: TGTGCCAGCAGTTACTCTCAAGAGACCCAGTACTTC. Translation gives CASSYSQETQYF.

The rearrangement joins TRBV11-2 to TRBJ2-7; D gene ambiguous. Germline CDR1 is SGHAT and CDR2 is FQNNGV. The CDR3 spans 16 residues. The V and J ends lost 0 bases and 5 bases respectively, with 17 bases between them. The CDR3 spells CASSLDLRVGLHEQYF. For the CDR3, the DNA is TGTGCCAGCAGCTTAGATCTAAGGGTGGGGTTGCACGAGCAGTACTTC.

The chain joins TRBV19 to TRBJ2-3; no definite D call. This CDR3 comprises 14 residues. Between the trimmed V and J ends, which lost 4 bases and 5 bases, there was a span of 13 bases. CDR1 is LNHDA and CDR2 is SQIVND in the germline V gene (reference sequence). In DNA, the CDR3 is TGTGCCAGTAGTACCGGAACGGCTCGAGATACGCAGTATTTT. It codes for CASSTGTARDTQYF.

As DNA, the CDR3 is TGTGCCAGCAGATCGGGACTACTCAATGAGCAGTTCTTC. Amino acids: CASRSGLLNEQFF. This chain links TRBV6-5 with TRBJ2-1, with 7 bases aligning to TRBD2. Germline assignment: CDR1 MNHEY and CDR2 SVGAGI. J was trimmed by 6 bases and V by 6 bases; bases with no gene match: 5. The CDR3 has 13 residues.

A few counts support this clone. The gene calls are TRBV4-2 and TRBJ2-5; no reliable D call. CDR3 length equals 13 residues. The V end was cut by 0 bases, the J end by 5 bases, with 7 bases between. CDR1 and CDR2 (germline): LGHNA, YNFKEQ. As DNA, the CDR3 is TGTGCCAGCAGCCAAGATCGAACGGAGACCCAGTACTTC. Its translation is CASSQDRTETQYF.